This T cell receptor beta chain stems from a study of cytomegalovirus exposure and HLA in healthy donors. Study in general: A subsequent analysis reported that the roughly 130 validation repertoires were produced on the same platform that had also been used for the roughly 700 first-cohort repertoires.

About this clone: Its antigen is undetermined.

Germline V CDR1 and CDR2: SGHRS, YFSETQ. CDR3 length equals 15 residues. With V trimmed by 4 bases and J by 3 bases, 10 bases remained unmatched. TCRdb's copy holds only in-frame clones and misses some; the assay was immunoSEQ multiplex PCR. Of around 150,000 clones in the sample, about 90% were seen once. Study-wide findings and caveats: Accounts indicate the classifier identified cytomegalovirus status with strong specificity and sensitivity. According to the study, some 160 TCR beta chains were cytomegalovirus-associated.

The rearrangement links TRBV5-1 to TRBJ2-7; TRBD1 matches 7 bases. The sequence was collected from a young woman in good health and CMV-seropositive. Material: PBMCs. DNA for the CDR3: TGCGCCAGCAGCCCACGGGGACAGACAAACTACGAGCAGTACTTC. It translates to CASSPRGQTNYEQYF. Filled out from reference TRBV5-1 and TRBJ2-7, the complete variable domain reads KAGVTQTPRYLIKTRGQQVTLSCSPISGHRSVSWYQQTPGQGLQFLFEYFSETQRNKGNFPGRFSGRQFSNSRSEMNVSTLELGDSALYLCASSPRGQTNYEQYFGPGTRLTVT.